The present T cell receptor beta chain was sequenced within a study of blood T cell repertoires in COVID-19. Profiling relied on immunoSEQ multiplex PCR, and the TCRdb table lists in-frame clones only, not all of them. The sample includes tens of thousands of clones, 82% of them seen just once. The junction had 4 bases not matched to a gene; V was cut back by 4 bases and J by 2 bases. Germline lookup yields CDR1 SGDLS and CDR2 YYNGEE. The CDR3 runs to 16 residues. The chain combines TRBV9 with TRBJ2-1; 12 positions match TRBD2. Sequencing was done on a sample of peripheral blood. The sequence was obtained from an elderly woman with acute or convalescent COVID-19. CDR3 sequence reads: CASSPRTSGAYNEQFF. The CDR3, as DNA: TGTGCCAGCAGCCCTCGGACTAGCGGGGCCTACAATGAGCAGTTCTTC.